This is a list of T cell receptor beta chains from one sample in a study of liver allograft versus peripheral blood T cells. TCRdb recomputed calls from the reads with MiXCR, one row per CDR3 protein. The repertoire consists of thousands of distinct CDR3 sequences, with around 16% occurring once and the leading ten covering about 8.6%. The receptors derive from a human patient who had a liver transplant. These T cells may partly come from the graft donor. Both conserved end residues are part of each CDR3. D genes are given only for firm matches. Size is omitted from some rows. Given values are once, few, many or a class for expanded clones.

cdr3_nt,cdr3_aa,v_call,d_call,j_call,clone_size
TGTGCCTGGAGCCACCAGGGGCAGGCTTTCTTT,CAWSHQGQAFF,TRBV30,.,TRBJ1-1,few
TGTGCCAGCAGCTTACTAGCTGAAGCTTTCTTT,CASSLLAEAFF,TRBV7-9,.,TRBJ1-1,.
TGTGCCAGCAGCAAGCCCCGTCCAGGGGGCGTCCGGTGGACCTTC,CASSKPRPGGVRWTF,TRBV7-9,TRBD1,TRBJ1-2,few
TGCAGCGTCCTCGGAGGCACAGATACGCAGTATTTT,CSVLGGTDTQYF,TRBV29-1,.,TRBJ2-3,medium-sized
TGTGCCAGCTCACCACCGGCAGGGGTCACAGATACGCAGTATTTT,CASSPPAGVTDTQYF,TRBV18,.,TRBJ2-3,medium-sized
TGTGCCAGCAGCTTACAGGGAGGGTGGGAGACCCAGTACTTC,CASSLQGGWETQYF,TRBV7-9,TRBD2,TRBJ2-5,few
TGTGCCATCAGTGAGGGACCGCACGGATATAGCAATCAGCCCCAGCATTTT,CAISEGPHGYSNQPQHF,TRBV10-3,.,TRBJ1-5,medium-sized
TGTGCCAGCAGCCAAGTTTGGGGGGCGGAGGAGCAGTACTTC,CASSQVWGAEEQYF,TRBV3-1,.,TRBJ2-7,.
TGTGCCAGCAGTACCCTGGGACTTTATTCACCCCTCCACTTT,CASSTLGLYSPLHF,TRBV6-5,.,TRBJ1-6,many
TGCAGTGCTAGAGACCTGAGCGGGGGGAACTACGAGCAGTACTTC,CSARDLSGGNYEQYF,TRBV20-1,TRBD2,TRBJ2-7,few
TGTGCCAGCTCGCCCCCCCCAGGGACTACGAGCTACGAGCAGTACTTC,CASSPPPGTTSYEQYF,TRBV18,TRBD2,TRBJ2-7,medium-sized
TGTGCCAGCAGCAGGGGGTTTTCCTACGAGCAGTACTTC,CASSRGFSYEQYF,TRBV6-6,TRBD1,TRBJ2-7,.
TGTGCCAGCAGCCAAGGTGGAAACACCATATATTTT,CASSQGGNTIYF,TRBV3-1,.,TRBJ1-3,.
TGTGCCAGCAGTTACCAGTCTCATTCACCCCTCCACTTT,CASSYQSHSPLHF,TRBV6-5,.,TRBJ1-6,medium-sized
TGTGCCAGCAGTGAACCAACCGGGACACGGAGGGATACGCAGTATTTT,CASSEPTGTRRDTQYF,TRBV6-5,.,TRBJ2-3,once
TGTGCCAGCTCACTCCGGGACGGCCCGCATGGCTACACCTTC,CASSLRDGPHGYTF,TRBV18,.,TRBJ1-2,medium-sized
TGTGCCAGCTCACCAATGAGGGACAGGAACACTGAAGCTTTCTTT,CASSPMRDRNTEAFF,TRBV18,TRBD1,TRBJ1-1,medium-sized
TGTGCCAGCAGTTTAGCGCCCCCGGGGGCGCGGACTGAAGCTTTCTTT,CASSLAPPGARTEAFF,TRBV12-3/TRBV12-4,.,TRBJ1-1,few
TGTGCCAGCAGTTCTACCACTAGACCCGGGGAGCTGTTTTTT,CASSSTTRPGELFF,TRBV12-3/TRBV12-4,.,TRBJ2-2,.
TGTGCCAGCAGTTTGGCCGGGACAGGGATGTGGTACGAGCAGTACTTC,CASSLAGTGMWYEQYF,TRBV27,TRBD1,TRBJ2-7,.
TGTGCCCTCCGGGACAGTGGTGGGGGCTACACCTTC,CALRDSGGGYTF,TRBV10-3,TRBD1,TRBJ1-2,medium-sized
TGTGCCTGGAGTGTACCCACTCGACAGGGTAAGGGGAAGAGGAATGGCTACACCTTC,CAWSVPTRQGKGKRNGYTF,TRBV30,TRBD1,TRBJ1-2,.
TGTGCCAGCAGTAGGGGGCTCTCCTACGAGCAGTACTTC,CASSRGLSYEQYF,TRBV2,TRBD1,TRBJ2-7,.
TGTGCCAGCAGCCCGCAGGAGACCTACGAGCAGTACTTC,CASSPQETYEQYF,TRBV7-9,.,TRBJ2-7,.
TGTGCCAGCTCACCACCGATGGGGCCAGGATACGAGCAGTACTTC,CASSPPMGPGYEQYF,TRBV18,.,TRBJ2-7,medium-sized
TGTGCCAGCGAAAAAGCGGGGGGGGACAATGAGCAGTTCTTC,CASEKAGGDNEQFF,TRBV3-1,TRBD2,TRBJ2-1,.
TGTGCCAGCACCACCCCCAGGGTGGGCGGGGAGCTGTTTTTT,CASTTPRVGGELFF,TRBV12-3/TRBV12-4,.,TRBJ2-2,.
TGTGCCAGCAGCCCCTCCGCGACTGCAATCTATGGCTACACCTTC,CASSPSATAIYGYTF,TRBV7-9,.,TRBJ1-2,.
TGCAGCGCCGTGACAGGGGTGAACACTGAAGCTTTCTTT,CSAVTGVNTEAFF,TRBV29-1,TRBD1,TRBJ1-1,medium-sized
TGCAGTGCGTGGCAGGGTGGTGGCTATGGCTACACCTTC,CSAWQGGGYGYTF,TRBV20-1,.,TRBJ1-2,many
TGTGCCAGCAGCCTTTTACCACTGCCAAACTCTGGAAACACCATATATTTT,CASSLLPLPNSGNTIYF,TRBV2,.,TRBJ1-3,.
TGTGCCAGCAGTTTTAATAGCAATCAGCCCCAGCATTTT,CASSFNSNQPQHF,TRBV7-2,.,TRBJ1-5,medium-sized
TGCAGTGCCCGGACAGGGACTGGAAACACCATATATTTT,CSARTGTGNTIYF,TRBV20-1,TRBD1,TRBJ1-3,few
TGCAGTGCTAGCGAGGGGGGGACAGGGTATAACTATGGCTACACCTTC,CSASEGGTGYNYGYTF,TRBV20-1,TRBD1,TRBJ1-2,few
TGTGCCAGTAAACGCAACCTAAGAGGAAACATTCAGTACTTC,CASKRNLRGNIQYF,TRBV19,.,TRBJ2-4,many
TGCAGTGCTAGTGCGGCGGGGGGGCCAGATACGCAGTATTTT,CSASAAGGPDTQYF,TRBV20-1,TRBD2,TRBJ2-3,.
TGTGCCAGCAGCCGCGACAGCTATGGCTACACCTTC,CASSRDSYGYTF,TRBV16,.,TRBJ1-2,medium-sized
TGTGCCAGCAGTTTCCCGGGATGGGACTATGGCTACACCTTC,CASSFPGWDYGYTF,TRBV12-3/TRBV12-4,.,TRBJ1-2,.
TGTGCCAGCTCGCGATTGACTAGGAATGAGCAGTTCTTC,CASSRLTRNEQFF,TRBV18,.,TRBJ2-1,medium-sized
TGTGCCAGCAGTCTTTGGGGCAATCAGCCCCAGCATTTT,CASSLWGNQPQHF,TRBV6-1,.,TRBJ1-5,medium-sized
TGTGCCAGCAGCTTGGAGCGGGGTGGCTACACCTTC,CASSLERGGYTF,TRBV7-9,.,TRBJ1-2,many
TGTGCCTGGAGTGACAGAGGGAATCAGCCCCAGCATTTT,CAWSDRGNQPQHF,TRBV30,.,TRBJ1-5,many
TGTGCCAGTAATGACAGGTCCTATGGCTACACCTTC,CASNDRSYGYTF,TRBV25-1,.,TRBJ1-2,.
TGTGCCAGCAGCTCCTTCCTCGGGGGACAGCCCTACGAGCAGTACTTC,CASSSFLGGQPYEQYF,TRBV7-9,.,TRBJ2-7,.
TGTGCCAGCTCACCTCGGGCCCGGGAAGAAAGTAATTCACCCCTCCACTTT,CASSPRAREESNSPLHF,TRBV18,.,TRBJ1-6,medium-sized
TGTGCCAGCAGTTTTAATCTCGCGGCAACGGGTCAGCCCCAGCATTTT,CASSFNLAATGQPQHF,TRBV12-3/TRBV12-4,.,TRBJ1-5,.
TGTGCCAGCAGCTTGGTTTTTGCAGGGGACGAGCAGTACTTC,CASSLVFAGDEQYF,TRBV5-5,.,TRBJ2-7,few
TGTGCCAGCAGTTACGGGAATACGCAGTATTTT,CASSYGNTQYF,TRBV6-2/TRBV6-3,.,TRBJ2-3,few
TGTGCCAGCAGCGTAGCTGGGGCCAACGTCCTGACTTTC,CASSVAGANVLTF,TRBV9,.,TRBJ2-6,few
TGTGCCAGCAGCTTACAGGGGAACACCATATATTTT,CASSLQGNTIYF,TRBV6-6,TRBD1,TRBJ1-3,few
TGTGCCAGCATCATGACAGGGGGGTCCTACGAGCAGTACTTC,CASIMTGGSYEQYF,TRBV6-1,TRBD1,TRBJ2-7,many
TGTGCCAGCAGACTACAGGGTCGGGGTGGCTACACCTTC,CASRLQGRGGYTF,TRBV12-3/TRBV12-4,.,TRBJ1-2,medium-sized
TGTGCCAGCAGTTACTCGAGAGGGGGTGGGACCGGGGAGCTGTTTTTT,CASSYSRGGGTGELFF,TRBV6-5,.,TRBJ2-2,many
TGTGCCAGCAGTTACTCGAGAGAGACCCAGTACTTC,CASSYSRETQYF,TRBV6-2/TRBV6-3,.,TRBJ2-5,.
TGCAGCGTTGAGGTAGCGGGGGGCACAGATACGCAGTATTTT,CSVEVAGGTDTQYF,TRBV29-1,TRBD2,TRBJ2-3,.
TGTGCCAGCAGCCTCCGGCGGGGTGTTGTCGAGCAGCACTTC,CASSLRRGVVEQHF,TRBV7-2,.,TRBJ2-7,.
TGTGCCAGCAGTGTGGAGGGGAGCTATAATTCACCCCTCCACTTT,CASSVEGSYNSPLHF,TRBV2,.,TRBJ1-6,few
TGTGCCAGCAGCCTCCAGGGGGGTCAGACTGAAGCTTTCTTT,CASSLQGGQTEAFF,TRBV13,TRBD1,TRBJ1-1,medium-sized